This TCR beta chain was sequenced during a study of cytomegalovirus exposure and HLA in healthy donors. General study points: Some V segments, including TRBV6-2 and TRBV6-3, were excluded as indistinguishable. Another analysis was done later, and it associated approximately 17,000 TCR beta sequences with HLA alleles at 0.05 false discovery rate.

This clone was recorded once. The antigen remains unidentified. Primers: 60 Vbeta forward and 13 Jbeta reverse. Method: immunoSEQ multiplex PCR; TCRdb's copy keeps in-frame clones and lacks some. In the table there are roughly 180,000 clones, approximately 80% of which are singletons. Trimming shortened V by 5 bases and J by 0 bases, and 11 bases separated the two germline ends. There are 15 residues in the CDR3. Germline-derived CDR1 and CDR2 are SGHTA and FQGNSA. This chain links TRBV7-2 with TRBJ1-5; D is possibly TRBD1 (5 bases). The receptor comes from a man aged 18 to 29 in good health and CMV-seronegative. The specimen sequenced was PBMCs. The CDR3 sequence is CASSRDSGSNQPQHF. The CDR3 DNA sequence: TGTGCCAGCAGCCGAGACAGTGGTAGCAATCAGCCCCAGCATTTT.